This entry is about one T cell receptor beta chain. Authors' analysis steps: The authors estimated nucleated cell counts from reference gene primer amplification. Measured with immunoSEQ multiplex PCR; TCRdb has only the in-frame clones, and not every one. Clone size and the V and J calls come from that table; the DNA yielded D and trimming. The table lists around 260,000 clones, around nine tenths of them singletons. The CDR3 is 15 residues long. V shed 4 bases, J shed 2 bases, and the junction held 6 bases outside the gene matches. Germline values: CDR1 LNHDA, CDR2 SQIVND (reference sequence). This sample is drawn from a study of blood T cell repertoires in COVID-19. Study-wide context: Both acute and convalescent COVID-19 samples were obtained from the United States, Italy and Spain. T cells, B-cell-depleted T cells, or PBMCs provided the cDNA or gDNA that served as material.

This TCR derives from a woman between 70 and 85 years old with COVID-19, enrolled during active disease. The sample taken for sequencing was peripheral blood. The chain uses TRBV19 and TRBJ2-7, with 9 nucleotides matching TRBD1. The DNA for the CDR3 is TGTGCCAGTAGTAGATCCGGGACAGGGACCTACGAGCAGTACTTC. Residues: CASSRSGTGTYEQYF.